What follows are 7 T cell receptor beta chains derived from one specimen sequenced in a study of T-cell memory formation after mild COVID-19. TCRdb analysed the 5' RACE reads with MiXCR anew, one entry per CDR3 protein. The sample yields roughly 450,000 distinct CDR3 sequences, approximately 18% seen once. Material: PBMCs or a T cell subset sorted from them (not recorded which). The receptor source for this set is an adult woman who had mild COVID-19 (a few samples of this study predate the infection). Cell type and time point are not known.

The rearrangement joins TRBV11-3 to TRBJ2-1; no reliable D call. V was shortened by 5 bases and J by 5 bases, with 13 bases between the two germline ends. This CDR3 is built from 14 residues. The V gene's germline CDR1 is SGHNT and CDR2 YENEEA. The DNA of the CDR3 is TGTGCCAGCAGCCCGGACCTAGAACACAATGAGCAGTTCTTC. This translates into CASSPDLEHNEQFF.

This clonotype was counted a few times. J is TRBJ2-5 and V is TRBV12-5; D remains ambiguous. CDR3 length: 11 residues. In germline, CDR1 is LGHNT, CDR2 FRNRAP. The germline V and J ends were trimmed by 3 bases and 4 bases, with 3 bases remaining between them. This chain's CDR3 is CASGFRETQYF. The CDR3 bases are TGTGCTAGTGGTTTTAGAGAGACCCAGTACTTC.

CDR3 bases: TGCAGTGCTAGAGATGTAGCTTCAGGCGGGGAAACGGGCGAGCAGTACTTC. This translates into CSARDVASGGETGEQYF. J is TRBJ2-7 and V is TRBV20-1; a possible D gene is TRBD2 (6 bases). CDR1 and CDR2 (germline): DFQATT, SNEGSKA (reference sequence). The V and J ends lost 0 bases and 6 bases respectively, with 24 bases between them. CDR3 length: 17 residues.

This clonotype was counted between two and nine times. The chain links TRBV10-3 to TRBJ2-1; 8 bases line up with TRBD1. Trimming removed 10 bases from V and 10 bases from J; junction bases left unmatched: 9. Germline CDR1 ENHRY, CDR2 SYGVKD. There are 12 residues in the CDR3. The CDR3 here is CATADRDGEQFF. For the CDR3, the DNA is TGTGCCACCGCGGACAGGGACGGCGAGCAGTTCTTC.

CDR3 sequence reads: CASSRRTGTTNEKLFF. As DNA, the CDR3 is TGTGCCAGCAGCCGTCGGACGGGTACAACTAATGAAAAACTGTTTTTT. The genes are TRBV7-9 and TRBJ1-4; no clear D. The V end was cut by 5 bases, the J end by 0 bases, with 13 bases between. This CDR3 contains 16 residues. The germline CDR1 and CDR2 sequences are SEHNR and FQNEAQ (reference sequence).

This chain links TRBV19 with TRBJ2-1; a possible D gene is TRBD2 (5 bases). This CDR3 comprises 12 residues. Trimming pared 2 bases from V and 8 bases from J, leaving 7 bases between. The V gene's germline CDR1 is LNHDA and CDR2 SQIVND (reference sequence). This chain's CDR3 is CASSIRRHEQFF. Here the CDR3 DNA reads TGTGCCAGTAGTATAAGGAGGCATGAGCAGTTCTTC.

This clonotype turned up a few times. A read error may be the cause here, since a much bigger clone is one base away. The rearrangement uses TRBV20-1 and TRBJ2-7, with TRBD2 matching over 8 bases. This CDR3 is 12 amino acids long. Germline CDR1 reads DFQATT; CDR2 reads SNEGSKA (reference sequence). Unmatched junction bases numbered 12, after V lost 6 bases and J lost 11 bases. CDR3 residues: CSAPGAGVGEYF. The CDR3 DNA reads as TGCAGTGCCCCGGGAGCGGGGGTGGGGGAGTACTTC.